The 27 T cell receptor beta chains below all came from one sample that was sequenced in a study of CD8+ T cells in alopecia areata. The sequencing template was cDNA reverse transcribed from extracted RNA. Assay used: immunoSEQ multiplex PCR; TCRdb lists only in-frame clones, some missing. The data show about 190,000 clones, 50% to 70% seen once. This specimen consisted of CD4+ T cells sorted from blood, obtained at week 0. The receptors originated from a human donor with alopecia areata.

The gene calls are TRBV9 and TRBJ1-3; D is perhaps TRBD1 (6 bases). This CDR3 is 15 amino acids long. V dropped 3 bases and J dropped 0 bases, with 10 bases sitting between them. CDR1 is SGDLS, CDR2 YYNGEE, per germline. The CDR3 DNA reads TGTGCCAGCAGCGCGACAGGCAGCTCTGGAAACACCATATATTTT. Its translation is CASSATGSSGNTIYF.

This clone was detected a few times. The J gene is TRBJ1-1, the V gene TRBV5-1, with D unclear. CDR3 length equals 14 residues. The germline gives CDR1 SGHRS, CDR2 YFSETQ. Trimming took off 0 bases at V and 3 bases at J, with 9 bases between the two ends. CDR3 DNA: TGCGCCAGCAGCTTGGCCGGCCAGTACACTGAAGCTTTCTTT. Its protein is CASSLAGQYTEAFF.

The chain joins TRBV30 to TRBJ1-1; D remains ambiguous. Germline assignment: CDR1 GTSNPN and CDR2 SVGIG (reference sequence). This CDR3 is built from 13 residues. V lost 2 bases and J lost 0, with 7 bases in between. The CDR3 DNA reads TGTGCCTGGAGTCGAATGCTGAACACTGAAGCTTTCTTT. This translates into CAWSRMLNTEAFF.

The genes are TRBV25-1 and TRBJ2-5; 8 bases line up with TRBD1. The V and J ends lost 0 bases and 5 bases, in that order; junction bases with no gene match: 5. The CDR3 is made up of 15 amino acids. The germline gives CDR1 MGHDK, CDR2 SYGVNS. As DNA, the CDR3 is TGTGCCAGCAGTGAATATCAGGGGGCTGGTGAGACCCAGTACTTC. Its protein product is CASSEYQGAGETQYF. The whole variable domain, filled in from reference TRBV25-1 and TRBJ2-5, reads EADIYQTPRYLVIGTGKKITLECSQTMGHDKMYWYQQDPGMELHLIHYSYGVNSTEKGDLSSESTVSRIRTEHFPLTLESARPSHTSQYLCASSEYQGAGETQYFGPGTRLLVL.

This chain links TRBV19 with TRBJ2-7, with 7 nucleotides matching TRBD1. V lost 4 bases to trimming and J lost 4 bases; unmatched junction nucleotides: 7. Germline CDR1 is LNHDA and CDR2 is SQIVND (reference sequence). CDR3 length: 14 amino acids. Written as DNA, the CDR3 is TGTGCCAGTAGTACACCCCAGACAGGGTACGAGCAGTACTTC. Residues: CASSTPQTGYEQYF.

Only a few counts were recorded for this clone. The V call is TRBV14, the J call TRBJ1-1; 9 bases match TRBD1. The junction had 14 bases not matched to a gene; V was cut back by 1 base and J by 11 bases. This CDR3 is 16 amino acids long. Germline V CDR1 and CDR2: SGHDN, FVKESK. Here the CDR3 reads CASSQGNRGLTVEAFF. The CDR3 DNA sequence: TGTGCCAGCAGCCAAGGGAACAGGGGGCTTACGGTTGAGGCTTTCTTT. The full variable domain, rest sourced from reference TRBV14 and TRBJ1-1, is EAGVTQFPSHSVIEKGQTVTLRCDPISGHDNLYWYRRVMGKEIKFLLHFVKESKQDESGMPNNRFLAERTGGTYSTLKVQPAELEDSGVYFCASSQGNRGLTVEAFFGQGTRLTVV.

This clone was counted ten times or more. The chain recombines TRBV18 with TRBJ1-2, with D maybe TRBD1 (6 bases). The CDR3 is 16 residues long. V was shortened by 3 bases and J by 0 bases, with 14 bases between the two germline ends. CDR1 KGHSH and CDR2 LQKENI come from the germline V gene. In DNA form, the CDR3 reads TGTGCCAGCTCACCCCTGACAGGACCTACTAACTATGGCTACACCTTC. This translates into CASSPLTGPTNYGYTF.

This clone was counted between two and nine times. The V and J genes are TRBV5-4 and TRBJ2-7; TRBD2 agrees at 13 bases. CDR3 length: 19 residues. The ends lost 0 bases at V and 0 bases at J; junction bases unmatched: 9. Germline CDR1 SGHNT, CDR2 YYREEE (reference sequence). The DNA of the CDR3 is TGTGCCAGCAGCTTGGCCCCGGGACTAGCGGGGTTTAGCTCCTACGAGCAGTACTTC. Residues: CASSLAPGLAGFSSYEQYF.

CDR3 nucleotides: TGCGCCAGCAGCCAATCTGAGGGTGGGGACTATGGCTACACCTTC. As protein: CASSQSEGGDYGYTF. This sequence joins TRBV4-1 and TRBJ1-2, with D unresolved. The CDR3 has 15 amino acids. The V gene's germline CDR1 is MGHRA and CDR2 YSYEKL. Deletions cut 2 bases from V and 3 bases from J, with 13 bases between.

The V gene is TRBV1, the J gene TRBJ1-1. TRBV1 is designated a pseudogene. The CDR3 is made up of 15 amino acids. CDR3 loop: CTSMEVQGEYTEAFF. The CDR3 nucleotides are TGCACCAGCATGGAGGTTCAGGGCGAGTACACTGAAGCTTTCTTT.

The chain recombines TRBV5-1 with TRBJ1-1, with D perhaps TRBD1 (6 bases). Trimming removed 0 bases from V and 5 bases from J, with 11 bases in between. Per the germline V gene, CDR1 is SGHRS and CDR2 is YFSETQ. This CDR3 region has 14 residues. CDR3 sequence: CASSLVGGRTEAFF. The CDR3 DNA is TGCGCCAGCAGCTTGGTAGGGGGGCGAACTGAAGCTTTCTTT.

The sample holds a few counts of this clone. Other DNA sequences within the sample encode an identical CDR3. The chain uses TRBV15 and TRBJ1-5; D ambiguous. The CDR3 spans 14 residues. Trimming shortened V by 1 base and J by 1 base, and 5 bases separated the two germline ends. Germline CDR1 LNHNV, CDR2 YYDKDF (reference sequence). CDR3 region: CATSRVGSNQPQHF. As DNA, the CDR3 is TGTGCCACCAGCAGAGTCGGGAGCAATCAGCCCCAGCATTTT.

Comments on this clone: The same CDR3 is also encoded by other DNA sequences in this sample. The rearrangement joins TRBV6-6 to TRBJ1-2, with D unresolved. This CDR3 has 14 amino acids. V was pared by 0 bases and J by 0 bases, with 5 bases between. CDR1 is MNHNY and CDR2 is SVGAGI in the germline V gene (reference sequence). CDR3 nucleotides: TGTGCCAGCAGTTACTCGTCAGCTAACTATGGCTACACCTTC. Translation gives CASSYSSANYGYTF.

The V and J genes are TRBV18 and TRBJ2-7; D remains unclear. This CDR3 contains 14 residues. The germline V gene has CDR1 KGHSH and CDR2 LQKENI. Trimming pared 6 bases from V and 4 bases from J, leaving 16 bases between. CDR3 residues: CASSPTDPGYEQYF. CDR3 DNA sequence: TGTGCCAGCTCGCCCACCGACCCGGGTTACGAGCAGTACTTC.

V usage is TRBV5-1 and J usage is TRBJ1-1; D remains ambiguous. Trimming pared 0 bases from V and 0 bases from J, leaving 12 bases between. Germline loops: CDR1 SGHRS, CDR2 YFSETQ. The CDR3 is 16 amino acids. The CDR3 sequence: CASSLDPAGVNTEAFF. The CDR3 DNA reads as TGCGCCAGCAGCTTGGATCCGGCAGGTGTGAACACTGAAGCTTTCTTT.

V and J are TRBV4-2 and TRBJ2-3; 9 positions agree with TRBD2. CDR3 size: 18 residues. Trimming took 4 bases from V and 2 from J; bases not matched to a gene: 13. Germline V gene data show CDR1 as LGHNA and CDR2 as YNFKEQ. In DNA form, the CDR3 reads TGTGCCAGCAGCCCTCTTGGATTGGCTAGCGGGGTCACAGATACGCAGTATTTT. Protein product: CASSPLGLASGVTDTQYF.

This clone showed up just once. This chain links TRBV4-1 with TRBJ2-2; D may be TRBD2 (5 bases). Per germline, CDR1 MGHRA and CDR2 YSYEKL. V gave up 4 bases and J gave up 0 bases, with 12 bases separating them. The CDR3 consists of 16 residues. DNA for the CDR3: TGCGCCAGCAGCCCTAAGGACGGGGCGAACACCGGGGAGCTGTTTTTT. It encodes CASSPKDGANTGELFF.

A few counts support this clone. This chain uses TRBV9 with TRBJ1-5; a possible D gene is TRBD1 (5 bases). The CDR3 is made up of 15 amino acids. Germline CDR1 SGDLS, CDR2 YYNGEE. The V end was cut by 4 bases, the J end by 3 bases, with 14 bases between. The CDR3 sequence: CASSPGHGFNQPQHF. The CDR3 coding sequence is TGTGCCAGCAGCCCAGGACATGGGTTCAATCAGCCCCAGCATTTT. The entire variable domain, with the rest obtained from reference TRBV9 and TRBJ1-5, is as follows: DSGVTQTPKHLITATGQRVTLRCSPRSGDLSVYWYQQSLDQGLQFLIQYYNGEERAKGNILERFSAQQFPDLHSELNLSSLELGDSALYFCASSPGHGFNQPQHFGDGTRLSIL.

The chain carries TRBV2 and TRBJ2-3; perhaps TRBD1 as D (5 bases). From germline, CDR1 is SNHLY and CDR2 FYNNEI. The CDR3 runs to 15 residues. V was cut by 9 bases and J by 0 bases, with 16 bases left in between. The CDR3 DNA reads TGTGCCAGTGGAAGGGGTCTACGGAGCACAGATACGCAGTATTTT. Protein product: CASGRGLRSTDTQYF.

This clone was recorded a few times. The chain couples TRBV6-1 to TRBJ1-2; possible D gene TRBD1, 5 bases. The CDR3 is 12 residues long. Germline CDR1 MNHNS, CDR2 SASEGT. Trimming took off 6 bases at V and 9 bases at J, with 14 bases between the two ends. The CDR3 is CASRDKLGSYTF. The CDR3 nucleotides are TGTGCCAGCAGGGACAAACTGGGGAGCTACACCTTC.

The chain combines TRBV27 with TRBJ1-1, with 7 bases aligning to TRBD1. The CDR3 is 14 amino acids. The trim removed 6 bases at V and 5 bases at J, leaving 9 bases unmatched. Germline CDR1 is MNHEY and CDR2 is SMNVEV (reference sequence). The CDR3 bases are TGTGCCAGCAGCCAGACAGGGAGGAGGACTGAAGCTTTCTTT. This encodes CASSQTGRRTEAFF.

V usage is TRBV4-1 and J usage is TRBJ2-7; D is undetermined. Germline CDR1 MGHRA, CDR2 YSYEKL. This CDR3 has 14 residues. V gave up 2 bases and J gave up 2 bases, with 10 bases separating them. CDR3 in DNA: TGCGCCAGCAGCCAAAGGACGGCGACCTACGAGCAGTACTTC. It specifies CASSQRTATYEQYF.

A single count supports this clone. The chain joins TRBV9 to TRBJ1-6, with TRBD1 identical over 8 bases. There are 18 residues in the CDR3. Germline V gene sequence: CDR1 SGDLS, CDR2 YYNGEE. Trimming at V came to 3 bases and at J to 4 bases, leaving 12 bases not matched to a gene. The CDR3 here is CASSDPRDRKLYNSPLHF. CDR3 in DNA: TGTGCCAGCAGCGACCCCCGGGACAGGAAGCTTTATAATTCACCCCTCCACTTT.

The chain combines TRBV30 with TRBJ2-2; 8 positions match TRBD2. Germline-derived CDR1 and CDR2 are GTSNPN and SVGIG (reference sequence). V gave up 0 bases and J gave up 5 bases; unmatched junction bases: 8. This CDR3 contains 16 residues. The CDR3 region has the DNA TGTGCCTGGAGTGTACGCGGGGGGACGGGGACCGGGGAGCTGTTTTTT. Encoded protein: CAWSVRGGTGTGELFF.

This chain links TRBV6-1 with TRBJ2-1; 8 positions agree with TRBD1. Per germline, CDR1 MNHNS and CDR2 SASEGT. Germline trimming cut 6 bases from V and 3 bases from J; bases unmatched to any gene: 7. CDR3 length: 15 amino acids. The CDR3 region is CASSATGVLYNEQFF. The CDR3 DNA reads as TGTGCCAGCAGCGCGACAGGGGTTCTCTACAATGAGCAGTTCTTC.

The gene calls are TRBV7-9 and TRBJ2-3, with TRBD2 as a possible D gene (5 bases). From germline, CDR1 is SEHNR and CDR2 FQNEAQ (reference sequence). The CDR3 runs to 14 residues. Trimming took 3 bases from V and 2 from J, leaving 9 bases between them. Here the CDR3 reads CASSFLGVTDTQYF. Written as DNA, the CDR3 is TGTGCCAGCAGCTTCCTCGGGGTCACAGATACGCAGTATTTT.

The CDR3 DNA reads TGCAGCGTTGGACACCACCTTGCAGATACGCAGTATTTT. This encodes CSVGHHLADTQYF. The V and J genes are TRBV29-1 and TRBJ2-3; D call uncertain. This CDR3 is 13 amino acids long. The germline V gene has CDR1 SQVTM and CDR2 ANQGSEA. V lost 4 bases to trimming and J lost 4 bases, with 12 bases between them.